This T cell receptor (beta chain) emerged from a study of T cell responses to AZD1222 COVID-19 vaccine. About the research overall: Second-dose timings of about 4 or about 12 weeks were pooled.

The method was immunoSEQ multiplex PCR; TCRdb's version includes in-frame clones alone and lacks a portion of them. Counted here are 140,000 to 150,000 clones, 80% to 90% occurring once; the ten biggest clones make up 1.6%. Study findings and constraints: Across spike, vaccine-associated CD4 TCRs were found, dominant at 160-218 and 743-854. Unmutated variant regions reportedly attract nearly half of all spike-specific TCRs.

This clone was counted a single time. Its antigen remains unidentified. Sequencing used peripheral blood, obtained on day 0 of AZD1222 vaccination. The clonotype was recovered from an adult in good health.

The CDR3 loop reads CASSQDHGGRGASYEQYF. The CDR3 bases are TGCGCCAGCAGCCAAGATCATGGCGGGAGGGGCGCCTCCTACGAGCAGTACTTC. The rearrangement joins TRBV4-1 to TRBJ2-7; 9 bases align to TRBD2. CDR3 size: 18 residues. Germline trimming cut 0 bases from V and 0 bases from J; bases unmatched to any gene: 9. Germline values: CDR1 MGHRA, CDR2 YSYEKL.